These 22 T cell receptor beta chains came from one sample sequenced in a study of monozygotic twins with inflammatory bowel disease. TCRdb reanalyzed the 5' RACE reads and collapses them to one entry per CDR3 protein, without DNA. Seen in this sample are roughly 320,000 distinct CDR3 sequences; the ten most common clones hold approximately 5.4%. What was sequenced was blood. The source of these receptors is a human donor with ulcerative colitis or Crohn's disease, or a healthy co-twin of an affected twin (not recorded which).

This chain connects TRBV7-9 to TRBJ2-1; lacking DNA, the TRBD1 call made by TCRdb goes unchecked. The CDR3 sequence is 13 residues long. Germline V gene data show CDR1 as SEHNR and CDR2 as FQNEAQ (reference sequence). This CDR3 is CASGQPAVGEQFF. The full variable domain, completed using reference TRBV7-9 and TRBJ2-1, is DTGVSQNPRHKITKRGQNVTFRCDPISEHNRLYWYRQTLGQGPEFLTYFQNEAQLEKSRLLSDRFSAERPKGSFSTLEIQRTEQGDSAMYLCASGQPAVGEQFFGPGTRLTVL.

This chain links TRBV7-2 with TRBJ2-2; TCRdb designates TRBD2, a call that cannot be tested without DNA. The length of the CDR3 is 17 residues. Germline V lookup: CDR1 SGHTA, CDR2 FQGNSA. The CDR3 sequence: CASSLEQRGRGTGELFF. Variable domain in full (rest from reference TRBV7-2 and TRBJ2-2): GAGVSQSPSNKVTEKGKDVELRCDPISGHTALYWYRQSLGQGLEFLIYFQGNSAPDKSGLPSDRFSAERTGGSVSTLTIQRTQQEDSAVYLCASSLEQRGRGTGELFFGEGSRLTVL.

The chain has TRBV20-1 and TRBJ2-7; TCRdb reports TRBD2, a call that lacks DNA to check it against. The CDR3 length is 14 residues. Per the germline V gene, CDR1 is DFQATT and CDR2 is SNEGSKA (reference sequence). The CDR3 sequence is CSAPSGRVSYEQYF.

This sequence joins TRBV6-2 or TRBV6-3 and TRBJ2-2. Germline V gene data show CDR1 as MNHEY and CDR2 as SVGEGT. The CDR3 is made up of 15 amino acids. Here the CDR3 reads CASSFRHHTDGELFF.

The chain carries TRBV12-3 or TRBV12-4 and TRBJ2-4; without DNA, the TCRdb call of TRBD1 cannot be checked. The CDR3 has 14 residues. The CDR3 spells CASSPPGGRSIQYF.

The chain recombines TRBV12-3 or TRBV12-4 with TRBJ2-7; TCRdb calls TRBD1, which cannot be checked without DNA. The CDR3 runs to 13 residues. This chain's CDR3 is CASSLIPGHEQYF.

The CDR3 protein is CASSAGGAWAFF. The chain combines TRBV12-3 or TRBV12-4 with TRBJ1-1; TCRdb's D call of TRBD1 is untestable without DNA. CDR3 size: 12 residues.

The chain is built from TRBV30 and TRBJ1-4; TCRdb reports TRBD1, a call that lacks DNA to check it against. The CDR3 is 12 amino acids. Germline V lookup: CDR1 GTSNPN, CDR2 SVGIG (reference sequence). The CDR3 sequence: CACHRVNEKLFF.

The chain employs TRBV11-2 and TRBJ2-1; with no DNA, the TCRdb D assignment of TRBD2 cannot be verified. The CDR3 extends over 16 amino acids. Germline V gene sequence: CDR1 SGHAT, CDR2 FQNNGV. CDR3: CASSLLTSGVYNEQFF.

The chain employs TRBV20-1 and TRBJ2-7. The germline V gene has CDR1 DFQATT and CDR2 SNEGSKA (reference sequence). This CDR3 comprises 11 residues. CDR3 amino acids: CSARFGYEQYF.

This CDR3 is CASKTGSGTENTGELFF. The rearrangement joins TRBV19 to TRBJ2-2; checking the TCRdb D call of TRBD1 is not possible without DNA. Looked up from germline, CDR1 is LNHDA and CDR2 is SQIVND (reference sequence). The CDR3 is made up of 17 amino acids.

The chain joins TRBV10-3 to TRBJ2-1. This CDR3 is 13 amino acids long. Germline loops: CDR1 ENHRY, CDR2 SYGVKD. The CDR3: CAISERGMGEQFF.

The chain links TRBV7-9 to TRBJ2-3; TCRdb gives TRBD2 as the D gene, but with no DNA this cannot be confirmed. CDR3 length equals 17 residues. The germline V gene encodes CDR1 SEHNR and CDR2 FQNEAQ (reference sequence). CDR3 sequence reads: CASSLGLAGGATDTQYF.

V is TRBV7-9 and J is TRBJ1-2; TCRdb's assignment of TRBD1 cannot be checked, as there is no DNA. Germline CDR1 reads SEHNR; CDR2 reads FQNEAQ (reference sequence). CDR3 length: 14 amino acids. The CDR3 region is CASTLGGDRGGYTF.

The CDR3 loop reads CASQTLQDAGSYEQYF. The V gene is TRBV7-3, the J gene TRBJ2-7; absent DNA, TCRdb's TRBD2 call cannot be checked. This CDR3 comprises 16 residues. Germline V lookup: CDR1 SGHTA, CDR2 FQGTGA.

This chain connects TRBV7-3 to TRBJ2-3; the TCRdb call, TRBD1, lacks DNA for checking. The CDR3 is made up of 14 amino acids. The germline CDR1 and CDR2 sequences are SGHTA and FQGTGA. CDR3: CASSAGQSTDTQYF.

V and J are TRBV7-7 and TRBJ2-7; the D call from TCRdb, TRBD1, cannot be confirmed without DNA. The V gene's germline CDR1 is SSHAT and CDR2 FNYEAQ (reference sequence). The CDR3 is made up of 14 amino acids. CDR3 in amino acids: CASSHRVGTYEQYF. Variable domain in full (rest from reference TRBV7-7 and TRBJ2-7): GAGVSQSPRYKVTKRGQDVTLRCDPISSHATLYWYQQALGQGPEFLTYFNYEAQPDKSGLPSDRFSAERPEGSISTLTIQRTEQRDSAMYRCASSHRVGTYEQYFGPGTRLTVT.

V usage is TRBV7-3 and J usage is TRBJ2-1; TCRdb gives TRBD2 as the D gene, but with no DNA this cannot be confirmed. CDR1 and CDR2 from the germline V gene are SGHTA and FQGTGA. This CDR3 is 15 amino acids long. CDR3: CASSTLAGLLNEQFF.

This chain joins TRBV5-1 and TRBJ2-4; the TCRdb D gene call, TRBD1, has no DNA to confirm it. This CDR3 is built from 15 residues. Germline V CDR1 and CDR2: SGHRS, YFSETQ. CDR3 in amino acids: CASSFGGSALDIQYF. The variable domain in full, with the rest retrieved from reference TRBV5-1 and TRBJ2-4, is KAGVTQTPRYLIKTRGQQVTLSCSPISGHRSVSWYQQTPGQGLQFLFEYFSETQRNKGNFPGRFSGRQFSNSRSEMNVSTLELGDSALYLCASSFGGSALDIQYFGAGTRLSVL.

The rearrangement joins TRBV5-5 to TRBJ2-2; TCRdb gives TRBD1 as the D gene, but with no DNA this cannot be confirmed. The CDR3 has 16 residues. The germline gives CDR1 SGHKS, CDR2 YYEKEE (reference sequence). CDR3 loop: CASSRPGTGATGELFF. The complete variable domain, with remaining parts taken from reference TRBV5-5 and TRBJ2-2, reads DAGVTQSPTHLIKTRGQQVTLRCSPISGHKSVSWYQQVLGQGPQFIFQYYEKEERGRGNFPDRFSARQFPNYSSELNVNALLLGDSALYLCASSRPGTGATGELFFGEGSRLTVL.

The chain is built from TRBV7-2 and TRBJ2-5; TCRdb returns TRBD2, unconfirmable since there is no DNA. Per germline, CDR1 SGHTA and CDR2 FQGNSA. The CDR3 consists of 15 residues. This CDR3 is CASSLDLLVRETQYF. Full variable domain (remainder filled in from reference TRBV7-2 and TRBJ2-5): GAGVSQSPSNKVTEKGKDVELRCDPISGHTALYWYRQSLGQGLEFLIYFQGNSAPDKSGLPSDRFSAERTGGSVSTLTIQRTQQEDSAVYLCASSLDLLVRETQYFGPGTRLLVL.

This sequence joins TRBV24-1 and TRBJ1-1; checking the TCRdb D call of TRBD1 is not possible without DNA. Looked up from germline, CDR1 is KGHDR and CDR2 is SFDVKD. This CDR3 has 13 residues. The CDR3 region is CATTGTGDTEAFF.